Shown below are 16 T cell receptor beta chains from a single sample sequenced in a study of shared clonotypes between healthy human individuals (dated by TCRdb to 2018 to 2020). The library was prepared using the immunoSEQ multiplex PCR assay. What TCRdb holds here is the immuneACCESS table cut down to in-frame rearrangements. Part of the clones is not present; checked against another copy, under half of the missing clones reflect an unresolved V gene, and the others are unexplained. Across this sample there are approximately 1,500,000 clones, with 95% to 99% seen only once. The biggest ten clones account for roughly 0.45% of the sample. Material for sequencing was naive CD4+ T cells sorted from blood. The sample's cell subset or site label, in plain terms: CD45RA+ positively selected. The receptors were gathered from a man younger than 40 in good health.

A word on this clone: The identical CDR3 is also encoded by other nucleotide sequences in the sample. The chain employs TRBV25-1 and TRBJ2-7; 7 bases line up with TRBD2. The CDR3 covers 13 residues. V lost 6 bases to trimming and J lost 1 base; unmatched junction nucleotides: 3. Looked up from germline, CDR1 is MGHDK and CDR2 is SYGVNS. The CDR3 spells CASRASGSYEQYF. The CDR3 DNA sequence: TGTGCCAGCAGGGCTAGCGGATCCTACGAGCAGTACTTC.

The chain employs TRBV10-2 and TRBJ2-7; the D call may be TRBD1 or TRBD2 (5 bases each). V was pared by 4 bases and J by 2 bases, with 15 bases between. Germline values: CDR1 WSHSY, CDR2 SAAADI. The CDR3 extends over 15 amino acids. CDR3 sequence reads: CASSGEGQGTYEQYF. DNA for the CDR3: TGCGCCAGCAGTGGAGAGGGGCAGGGAACCTACGAGCAGTACTTC.

V gene TRBV6-1 combines with J gene TRBJ2-2; D unclear. The CDR3 is 14 amino acids. Looked up from germline, CDR1 is MNHNS and CDR2 is SASEGT. Trimming left V 0 bases short and J 6 bases short, with 8 bases between. CDR3 sequence (DNA): TGTGCCAGCAGTGAAGCGACGGGCCCCGGGGAGCTGTTTTTT. Its protein product is CASSEATGPGELFF.

V and J are TRBV18 and TRBJ1-3; 9 bases align to TRBD1. Germline-derived CDR1 and CDR2 are KGHSH and LQKENI. The CDR3 consists of 15 residues. The trim removed 7 bases at V and 0 bases at J, leaving 4 bases unmatched. The CDR3 sequence is CASWTGAGSGNTIYF. CDR3 in DNA: TGTGCCAGCTGGACAGGGGCCGGCTCTGGAAACACCATATATTTT.

The chain recombines TRBV5-6 with TRBJ2-7; the D gene is possibly TRBD2 (6 bases). V lost 5 bases and J lost 2, with 17 bases in between. There are 15 residues in the CDR3. CDR1 is SGHDT, CDR2 YYEEEE, per germline. The CDR3 DNA reads as TGTGCCAGCAGTTTAATAACTAGCCGCCCCTACGAGCAGTACTTC. It codes for CASSLITSRPYEQYF.

This clone was seen a single time. V is TRBV19 and J is TRBJ2-2; D unclear. Looked up from germline, CDR1 is LNHDA and CDR2 is SQIVND (reference sequence). There are 16 residues in the CDR3. The V end was cut by 7 bases, the J end by 2 bases, with 17 bases between. The CDR3: CASTPLDHTNTGELFF. As DNA, the CDR3 is TGTGCCAGTACCCCCTTGGATCACACCAACACCGGGGAGCTGTTTTTT.

The chain employs TRBV6-1 and TRBJ1-4, with a tentative D call TRBD1 (5 bases). V was cut by 5 bases and J by 4 bases, with 14 bases left in between. The length of the CDR3 is 15 residues. Germline lookup yields CDR1 MNHNS and CDR2 SASEGT. The CDR3 region has the DNA TGTGCCAGCAGTCAGGCTCAGGGCTTTAATGAAAAACTGTTTTTT. Translating gives CASSQAQGFNEKLFF.

The rearrangement links TRBV11-3 to TRBJ2-2; a weak D match, TRBD1 (6 bases). V was clipped by 5 bases and J by 6 bases, with 19 bases between them. CDR1 SGHNT and CDR2 YENEEA come from the germline V gene. CDR3 length: 16 amino acids. This CDR3 reads CASSPKRDTEAGELFF. The CDR3 DNA is TGTGCCAGCAGCCCGAAACGGGACACTGAAGCCGGGGAGCTGTTTTTT.

The chain couples TRBV5-5 to TRBJ2-1; 9 bases are shared with TRBD2. The germline gives CDR1 SGHKS, CDR2 YYEKEE (reference sequence). The CDR3 is made up of 15 amino acids. Trimming cost V 7 bases and J 7 bases; bases outside gene matches: 12. DNA for the CDR3: TGTGCCAGCTTGCCCTTAGCGGGAGTTGGTAATGAGCAGTTCTTC. The encoded protein is CASLPLAGVGNEQFF. The whole variable domain, remainder taken from reference TRBV5-5 and TRBJ2-1, is DAGVTQSPTHLIKTRGQQVTLRCSPISGHKSVSWYQQVLGQGPQFIFQYYEKEERGRGNFPDRFSARQFPNYSSELNVNALLLGDSALYLCASLPLAGVGNEQFFGPGTRLTVL.

This chain uses TRBV10-3 with TRBJ2-3; 11 bases fit TRBD2. This CDR3 contains 18 residues. Trimming cost V 4 bases and J 0 bases; bases outside gene matches: 9. Per germline, CDR1 ENHRY and CDR2 SYGVKD. In DNA, the CDR3 is TGTGCCATCAGTGTTCGGGGACTAGCGGCTTCTAGCACAGATACGCAGTATTTT. Amino acids: CAISVRGLAASSTDTQYF.

V is TRBV6-1 and J is TRBJ1-1; D perhaps matches TRBD1 (5 bases). V lost 4 bases to trimming and J lost 6 bases, with 15 bases between them. CDR3 size: 14 residues. CDR1 is MNHNS and CDR2 is SASEGT in the germline V gene. DNA of the CDR3: TGTGCCAGCAGTGGGGTAAGGTCAGGGTCTGAAGCTTTCTTT. Protein: CASSGVRSGSEAFF.

This clone was observed once. This chain joins TRBV10-1 and TRBJ2-2; D tentatively fits TRBD1 or TRBD2 (6 bases each). The V gene lost 4 bases and the J gene lost 6 bases, with 12 bases spanning the gap. The germline V gene has CDR1 WNHNN and CDR2 SYGVQD (reference sequence). This CDR3 contains 14 residues. CDR3 sequence reads: CASSAGAIAGELFF. CDR3 in DNA: TGCGCCAGCAGTGCGGGGGCTATAGCCGGGGAGCTGTTTTTT.

V and J are TRBV7-2 and TRBJ2-1; no clear D. With 4 bases removed from V and 6 bases from J, the gap between germline ends came to 4 bases. CDR3 length: 11 amino acids. The germline CDR1 and CDR2 sequences are SGHTA and FQGNSA. DNA of the CDR3: TGTGCCAGCAGCTCAAGCAATGAGCAGTTCTTC. Translation gives CASSSSNEQFF. The entire variable domain, with the rest obtained from reference TRBV7-2 and TRBJ2-1, is as follows: GAGVSQSPSNKVTEKGKDVELRCDPISGHTALYWYRQSLGQGLEFLIYFQGNSAPDKSGLPSDRFSAERTGGSVSTLTIQRTQQEDSAVYLCASSSSNEQFFGPGTRLTVL.

Only one count was recorded for this clone. The chain uses TRBV20-1 and TRBJ1-1; no clear D gene. V lost 3 bases and J lost 7, with 6 bases in between. The germline V gene has CDR1 DFQATT and CDR2 SNEGSKA (reference sequence). CDR3 length: 10 amino acids. CDR3 residues: CSASSDEAFF. DNA of the CDR3: TGCAGTGCTAGCTCTGATGAAGCTTTCTTT.

The gene calls are TRBV7-3 and TRBJ2-7; D tentatively fits TRBD1 or TRBD2 (5 bases each). CDR3 size: 14 residues. Germline CDR1 and CDR2: SGHTA and FQGTGA. Trimming took 5 bases from V and 2 from J, leaving 13 bases between them. This CDR3 is CASSLFPGPYEQYF. The CDR3 nucleotides read TGTGCCAGCAGCCTCTTTCCGGGGCCCTACGAGCAGTACTTC.

V gene TRBV5-4 combines with J gene TRBJ2-7; TRBD2 matches 7 bases. V lost 0 bases, J lost 3 bases, and 3 bases stayed unmatched. The CDR3 is 14 residues long. Germline CDR1 and CDR2: SGHNT and YYREEE (reference sequence). The CDR3: CASSLGGRIYEQYF. The CDR3 region has the DNA TGTGCCAGCAGCTTGGGCGGGAGAATCTACGAGCAGTACTTC.